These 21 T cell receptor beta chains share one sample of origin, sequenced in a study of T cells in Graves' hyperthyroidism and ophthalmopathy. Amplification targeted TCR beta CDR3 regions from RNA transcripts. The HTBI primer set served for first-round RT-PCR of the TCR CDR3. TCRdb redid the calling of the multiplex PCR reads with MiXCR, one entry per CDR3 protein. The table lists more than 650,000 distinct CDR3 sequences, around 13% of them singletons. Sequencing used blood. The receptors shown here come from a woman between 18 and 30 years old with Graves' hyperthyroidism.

The CDR3: CASSGASGNQYF. DNA for the CDR3: TGCGCCAGCAGTGGGGCTAGCGGGAATCAGTACTTC. V usage is TRBV10-1 and J usage is TRBJ2-5; TRBD2 matches 9 bases. This CDR3 contains 12 residues. Germline-derived CDR1 and CDR2 are WNHNN and SYGVQD (reference sequence). V dropped 4 bases and J dropped 11; count of bases not matched to a gene: 5.

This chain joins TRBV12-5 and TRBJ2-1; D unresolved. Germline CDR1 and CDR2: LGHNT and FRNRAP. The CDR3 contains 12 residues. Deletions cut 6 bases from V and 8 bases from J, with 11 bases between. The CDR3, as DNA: TGTGCTAGTGGCTTTGGTCCCTATGAGCAGTTCTTC. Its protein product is CASGFGPYEQFF.

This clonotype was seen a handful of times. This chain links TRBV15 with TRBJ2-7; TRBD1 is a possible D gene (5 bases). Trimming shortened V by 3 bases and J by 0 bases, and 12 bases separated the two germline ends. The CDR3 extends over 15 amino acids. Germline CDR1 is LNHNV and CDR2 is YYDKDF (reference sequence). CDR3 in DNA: TGTGCCACCAGCAGGCCTAACAGGAACTCCTACGAGCAGTACTTC. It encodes CATSRPNRNSYEQYF.

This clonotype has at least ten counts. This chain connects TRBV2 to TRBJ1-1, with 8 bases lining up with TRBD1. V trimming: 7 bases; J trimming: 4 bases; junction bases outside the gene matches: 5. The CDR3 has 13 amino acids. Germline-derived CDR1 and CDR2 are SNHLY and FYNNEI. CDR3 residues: CASTTTGGTEAFF. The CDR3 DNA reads TGTGCCAGCACTACTACAGGGGGCACTGAAGCTTTCTTT.

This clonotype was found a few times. The CDR3 coding sequence is TGTGCCAGCAGTTGGAGCGGGAATCTTGAGACCCAGTACTTC. Residues: CASSWSGNLETQYF. The chain has TRBV6-1 and TRBJ2-5, with 7 nucleotides matching TRBD2. Germline lookup yields CDR1 MNHNS and CDR2 SASEGT. The CDR3 runs to 14 residues. With 5 bases clipped from V and 5 bases from J, the junction kept 8 bases outside the gene matches.

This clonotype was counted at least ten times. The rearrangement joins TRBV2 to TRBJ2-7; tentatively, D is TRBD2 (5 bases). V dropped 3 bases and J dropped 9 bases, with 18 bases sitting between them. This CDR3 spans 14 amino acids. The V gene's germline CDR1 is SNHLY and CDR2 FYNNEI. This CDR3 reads CASSDGVGIGGQYF. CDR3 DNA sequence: TGTGCCAGCAGTGATGGGGTTGGGATCGGAGGGCAGTACTTC. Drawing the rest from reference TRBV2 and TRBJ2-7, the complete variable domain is EPEVTQTPSHQVTQMGQEVILRCVPISNHLYFYWYRQILGQKVEFLVSFYNNEISEKSEIFDDQFSVERPDGSNFTLKIRSTKLEDSAMYFCASSDGVGIGGQYFGPGTRLTVT.

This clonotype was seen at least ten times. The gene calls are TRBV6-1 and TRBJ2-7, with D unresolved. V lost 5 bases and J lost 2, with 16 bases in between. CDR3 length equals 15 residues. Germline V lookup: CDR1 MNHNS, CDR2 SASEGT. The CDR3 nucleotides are TGTGCCAGCAGTTACGCCCCTACTCCTACCTACGAGCAGTACTTC. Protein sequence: CASSYAPTPTYEQYF.

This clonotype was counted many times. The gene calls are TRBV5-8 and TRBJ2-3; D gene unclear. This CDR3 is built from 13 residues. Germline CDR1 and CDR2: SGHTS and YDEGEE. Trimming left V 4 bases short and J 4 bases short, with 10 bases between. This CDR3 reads CASSQGRADTQYF. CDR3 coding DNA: TGTGCCAGCAGCCAAGGACGGGCAGATACGCAGTATTTT.

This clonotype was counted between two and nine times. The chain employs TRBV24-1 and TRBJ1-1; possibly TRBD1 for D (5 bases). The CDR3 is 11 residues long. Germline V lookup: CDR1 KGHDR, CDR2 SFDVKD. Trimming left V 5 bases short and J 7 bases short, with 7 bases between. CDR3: CATSGGVEAFF. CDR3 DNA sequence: TGTGCCACCAGTGGAGGGGTTGAAGCTTTCTTT.

CDR3 amino acids: CASSSLGRHPKQFF. The CDR3 DNA follows: TGTGCCAGCAGTTCGCTGGGACGTCACCCTAAGCAGTTCTTC. The gene calls are TRBV6-1 and TRBJ2-1; D tentatively reads TRBD1 or TRBD2 (5 bases each). The CDR3 loop spans 14 amino acids. The V gene lost 5 bases and the J gene lost 11 bases, with 19 bases spanning the gap. CDR1 is MNHNS and CDR2 is SASEGT in the germline V gene.

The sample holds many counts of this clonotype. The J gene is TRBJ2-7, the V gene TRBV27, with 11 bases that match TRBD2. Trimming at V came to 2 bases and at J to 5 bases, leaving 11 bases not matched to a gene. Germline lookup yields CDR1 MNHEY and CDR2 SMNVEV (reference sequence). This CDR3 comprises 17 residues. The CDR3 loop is CASSLRLTSGTSHEQYF. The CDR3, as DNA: TGTGCCAGCAGTTTAAGGTTGACTAGCGGGACGAGCCACGAGCAGTACTTC.

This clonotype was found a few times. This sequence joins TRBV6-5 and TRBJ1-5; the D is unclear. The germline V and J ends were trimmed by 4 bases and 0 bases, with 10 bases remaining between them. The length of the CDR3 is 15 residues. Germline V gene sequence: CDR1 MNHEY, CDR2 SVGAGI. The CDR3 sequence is CASSLFGNSNQPQHF. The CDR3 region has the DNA TGTGCCAGCAGTTTGTTCGGGAATAGCAATCAGCCCCAGCATTTT.

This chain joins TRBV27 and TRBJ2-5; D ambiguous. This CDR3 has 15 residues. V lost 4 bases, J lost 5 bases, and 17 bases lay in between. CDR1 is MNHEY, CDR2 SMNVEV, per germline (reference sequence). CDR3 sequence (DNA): TGTGCCAGCAGTTCCATCCCTAACGGCGCGGAGACCCAGTACTTC. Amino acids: CASSSIPNGAETQYF.

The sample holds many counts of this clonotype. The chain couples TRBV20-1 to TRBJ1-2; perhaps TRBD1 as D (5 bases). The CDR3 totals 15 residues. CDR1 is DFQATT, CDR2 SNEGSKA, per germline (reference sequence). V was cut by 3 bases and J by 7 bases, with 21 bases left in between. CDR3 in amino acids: CSASTSGPGSGGYTF. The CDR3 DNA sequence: TGCAGTGCTAGTACCTCGGGTCCAGGGAGCGGTGGCTACACCTTC.

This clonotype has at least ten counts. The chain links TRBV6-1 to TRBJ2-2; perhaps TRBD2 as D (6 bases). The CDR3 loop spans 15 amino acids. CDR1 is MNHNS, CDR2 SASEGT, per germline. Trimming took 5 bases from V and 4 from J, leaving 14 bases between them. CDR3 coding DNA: TGTGCCAGCAGTCCCGGAGGGATCGGCACCGGGGAGCTGTTTTTT. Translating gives CASSPGGIGTGELFF.

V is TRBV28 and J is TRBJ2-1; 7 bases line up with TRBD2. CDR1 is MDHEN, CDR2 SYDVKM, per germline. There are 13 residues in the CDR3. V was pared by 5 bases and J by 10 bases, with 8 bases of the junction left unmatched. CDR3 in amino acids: CASSPAGPPEQFF. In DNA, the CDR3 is TGTGCCAGCAGTCCAGCGGGGCCGCCCGAGCAGTTCTTC.

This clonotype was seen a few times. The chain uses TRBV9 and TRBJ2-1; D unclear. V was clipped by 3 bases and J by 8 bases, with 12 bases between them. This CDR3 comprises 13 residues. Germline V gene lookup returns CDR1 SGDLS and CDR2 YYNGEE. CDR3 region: CASSEQIADEQFF. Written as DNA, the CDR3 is TGTGCCAGCAGCGAGCAGATAGCCGATGAGCAGTTCTTC.

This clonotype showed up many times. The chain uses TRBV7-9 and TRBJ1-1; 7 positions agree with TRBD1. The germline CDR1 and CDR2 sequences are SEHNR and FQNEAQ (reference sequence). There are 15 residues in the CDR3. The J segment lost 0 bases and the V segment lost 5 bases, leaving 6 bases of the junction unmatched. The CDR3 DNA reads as TGTGCCAGCAGCCACCTGGGACAGATGAACACTGAAGCTTTCTTT. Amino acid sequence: CASSHLGQMNTEAFF.

In nucleotides, the CDR3 is TGTGCCAGCAGCTTAGTCAGGGGGCAGACAGATACGCAGTATTTT. Residues: CASSLVRGQTDTQYF. The chain joins TRBV11-2 to TRBJ2-3; 8 bases agree with TRBD1. V dropped 1 base and J dropped 3; count of bases not matched to a gene: 3. CDR3 length: 15 residues. Germline V gives CDR1 SGHAT, CDR2 FQNNGV.

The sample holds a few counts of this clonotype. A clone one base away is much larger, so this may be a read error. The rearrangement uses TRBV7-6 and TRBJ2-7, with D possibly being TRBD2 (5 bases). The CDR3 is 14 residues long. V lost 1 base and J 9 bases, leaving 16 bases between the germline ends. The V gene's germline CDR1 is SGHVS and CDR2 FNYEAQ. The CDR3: CASSLGSEFGGQYF. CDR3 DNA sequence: TGTGCCAGCAGCTTAGGTAGCGAGTTCGGCGGGCAGTACTTC.

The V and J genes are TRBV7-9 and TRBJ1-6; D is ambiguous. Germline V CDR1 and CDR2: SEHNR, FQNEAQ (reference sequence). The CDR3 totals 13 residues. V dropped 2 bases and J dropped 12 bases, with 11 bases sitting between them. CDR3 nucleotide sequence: TGTGCCAGCAGCTTAATCGATCGAAGACCCCTCCACTTT. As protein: CASSLIDRRPLHF.